The rows below give T cell receptor beta chains drawn from one sample of a study of CD8 T cells in ankylosing spondylitis. TCRdb fed the 5' RACE reads into MiXCR, producing one record per CDR3 protein. Of about 240,000 distinct CDR3 sequences in the sample, 8.6% are singletons; the top ten hold under 7.5%. Material for sequencing was blood, either unsorted or a sorted T cell fraction (not recorded which). Receptor source: a male donor with ankylosing spondylitis or in good health (not recorded which). The CDR3 runs from the conserved cysteine through the conserved F or W. The D gene is left open where the match is weak. Expanded clones are given a class, and other clones once, few, many or no size at all.

d_gene: NA
j_gene: TRBJ2-3
v_gene: TRBV5-8
abundance: many
CDR3aa: CASEGDTQYF
CDR3nt: TGTGCCAGCGAGGGAGATACGCAGTATTTT

d_gene: NA
j_gene: TRBJ1-2
v_gene: TRBV29-1
abundance: many
CDR3aa: CSVERQGSYGYTF
CDR3nt: TGCAGCGTTGAGAGGCAGGGGAGCTATGGCTACACCTTC

d_gene: TRBD2
j_gene: TRBJ2-7
v_gene: TRBV9
abundance: many
CDR3aa: CASSVGGGNYEQYF
CDR3nt: TGTGCCAGCAGCGTAGGGGGGGGGAACTACGAGCAGTACTTC

d_gene: NA
j_gene: TRBJ2-3
v_gene: TRBV20-1
abundance: many
CDR3aa: CSATGTRHPGQYF
CDR3nt: TGCAGTGCTACAGGGACACGACACCCAGGGCAGTATTTT

d_gene: NA
j_gene: TRBJ2-3
v_gene: TRBV7-3
abundance: many
CDR3aa: CASSFSPAADTQYF
CDR3nt: TGTGCCAGCAGCTTTAGCCCGGCGGCAGATACGCAGTATTTT

d_gene: NA
j_gene: TRBJ2-2
v_gene: TRBV7-9
abundance: many
CDR3aa: CASSLFGGTGELFF
CDR3nt: TGTGCCAGCAGCTTATTTGGGGGTACCGGGGAGCTGTTTTTT

d_gene: NA
j_gene: TRBJ2-5
v_gene: TRBV30
abundance: few
CDR3aa: CAWSRGRAEETQYF
CDR3nt: TGTGCCTGGAGCCGGGGCAGGGCTGAAGAGACCCAGTACTTC

d_gene: NA
j_gene: TRBJ2-5
v_gene: TRBV7-2
abundance: many
CDR3aa: CASSRGVVVESETQYF
CDR3nt: TGTGCCAGCAGCCGAGGGGTTGTGGTTGAGTCGGAGACCCAGTACTTC

d_gene: TRBD2
j_gene: TRBJ2-1
v_gene: TRBV7-9
abundance: many
CDR3aa: CASSSFQREGSYNEQFF
CDR3nt: TGTGCCAGCAGCTCCTTCCAGCGGGAGGGCTCCTACAATGAGCAGTTCTTC

d_gene: TRBD1
j_gene: TRBJ2-1
v_gene: TRBV6-2/TRBV6-3
abundance: once
CDR3aa: CASSYRRTGTYSYNEQFF
CDR3nt: TGTGCCAGCAGTTACCGCCGGACAGGGACCTACTCCTACAATGAGCAGTTCTTC

d_gene: TRBD2
j_gene: TRBJ2-1
v_gene: TRBV4-2
abundance: many
CDR3aa: CASSQDRSGRLDEQFF
CDR3nt: TGTGCCAGCAGCCAAGATCGTAGCGGGAGGTTAGATGAGCAGTTCTTC

d_gene: TRBD2
j_gene: TRBJ2-3
v_gene: TRBV7-2
abundance: NA
CDR3aa: CASSFDTGLAGVRAQYF
CDR3nt: TGTGCCAGCAGCTTTGATACGGGACTAGCGGGAGTGAGGGCGCAGTATTTT

d_gene: NA
j_gene: TRBJ1-4
v_gene: TRBV20-1
abundance: many
CDR3aa: CSAPGMANEKLFF
CDR3nt: TGCAGTGCTCCAGGGATGGCTAATGAAAAACTGTTTTTT

d_gene: TRBD2
j_gene: TRBJ2-2
v_gene: TRBV20-1
abundance: many
CDR3aa: CSARDSSGVDTGELFF
CDR3nt: TGCAGTGCTAGAGATTCTAGCGGGGTCGACACCGGGGAGCTGTTTTTT

d_gene: NA
j_gene: TRBJ1-5
v_gene: TRBV7-6
abundance: many
CDR3aa: CASSLELNQPQHF
CDR3nt: TGTGCCAGCAGCTTAGAACTGAATCAGCCCCAGCATTTT

d_gene: NA
j_gene: TRBJ1-1
v_gene: TRBV5-1
abundance: many
CDR3aa: CASSPGHPEAFF
CDR3nt: TGCGCCAGCAGCCCGGGGCACCCTGAAGCTTTCTTT

d_gene: NA
j_gene: TRBJ2-3
v_gene: TRBV7-7
abundance: many
CDR3aa: CASSRADADTQYF
CDR3nt: TGTGCTAGCAGCCGCGCCGATGCAGATACGCAGTATTTT

d_gene: TRBD2
j_gene: TRBJ2-3
v_gene: TRBV20-1
abundance: many
CDR3aa: CSAPGGFSTDTQYF
CDR3nt: TGCAGTGCCCCGGGGGGGTTTAGCACAGATACGCAGTATTTT

d_gene: NA
j_gene: TRBJ1-1
v_gene: TRBV18
abundance: NA
CDR3aa: CASSPVVGGTEAFF
CDR3nt: TGTGCCAGCTCACCGGTCGTTGGCGGGACTGAAGCTTTCTTT

d_gene: NA
j_gene: TRBJ1-3
v_gene: TRBV30
abundance: NA
CDR3aa: CAWSDGNTIYF
CDR3nt: TGTGCCTGGAGTGATGGGAACACCATATATTTT

d_gene: NA
j_gene: TRBJ2-1
v_gene: TRBV11-2
abundance: many
CDR3aa: CASSFGRLASNEQFF
CDR3nt: TGTGCCAGCAGCTTTGGTCGTCTTGCATCCAATGAGCAGTTCTTC

d_gene: TRBD1
j_gene: TRBJ1-3
v_gene: TRBV12-3/TRBV12-4
abundance: many
CDR3aa: CASSSPNRGRNTIYF
CDR3nt: TGTGCCAGCAGTTCCCCCAACAGGGGCAGAAACACCATATATTTT

d_gene: NA
j_gene: TRBJ2-2
v_gene: TRBV15
abundance: many
CDR3aa: CATSTGLLAGELFF
CDR3nt: TGTGCCACCAGCACGGGATTATTAGCCGGGGAGCTGTTTTTT

d_gene: NA
j_gene: TRBJ1-1
v_gene: TRBV7-6
abundance: many
CDR3aa: CASSLAPGAGTEAFF
CDR3nt: TGTGCCAGCAGCTTAGCGCCAGGGGCGGGCACTGAAGCTTTCTTT

d_gene: NA
j_gene: TRBJ2-3
v_gene: TRBV20-1
abundance: many
CDR3aa: CSAVRVSVPDTQYF
CDR3nt: TGCAGTGCTGTTAGGGTATCGGTACCAGATACGCAGTATTTT

d_gene: TRBD1
j_gene: TRBJ1-5
v_gene: TRBV6-1
abundance: many
CDR3aa: CASSGGQGAGPNQPQHF
CDR3nt: TGTGCCAGCAGTGGGGGACAGGGGGCCGGCCCCAATCAGCCCCAGCATTTT

d_gene: NA
j_gene: TRBJ1-1
v_gene: TRBV12-3/TRBV12-4
abundance: many
CDR3aa: CASSPGGGRAEAFF
CDR3nt: TGTGCCAGCAGCCCCGGGGGCGGCCGAGCTGAAGCTTTCTTT

d_gene: TRBD2
j_gene: TRBJ2-4
v_gene: TRBV20-1
abundance: many
CDR3aa: CSAGLAGGGAKNIQYF
CDR3nt: TGCAGTGCCGGACTAGCGGGGGGCGGAGCCAAAAACATTCAGTACTTC

d_gene: NA
j_gene: TRBJ2-3
v_gene: TRBV11-3
abundance: many
CDR3aa: CASSLVGSADTQYF
CDR3nt: TGTGCCAGCAGCTTAGTAGGCTCCGCAGATACGCAGTATTTT

d_gene: NA
j_gene: TRBJ1-1
v_gene: TRBV12-3/TRBV12-4
abundance: many
CDR3aa: CASTRGVQNTEAFF
CDR3nt: TGTGCCAGCACCCGAGGGGTGCAGAACACTGAAGCTTTCTTT

d_gene: TRBD2
j_gene: TRBJ2-3
v_gene: TRBV20-1
abundance: many
CDR3aa: CSAPTVAGNPDTQYF
CDR3nt: TGCAGTGCCCCGACGGTAGCGGGAAACCCAGATACGCAGTATTTT

d_gene: NA
j_gene: TRBJ2-1
v_gene: TRBV7-2
abundance: NA
CDR3aa: CASSPRIHEQFF
CDR3nt: TGTGCCAGCAGCCCACGTATCCATGAGCAGTTCTTC

d_gene: NA
j_gene: TRBJ2-1
v_gene: TRBV20-1
abundance: many
CDR3aa: CSAAVGYYNEQFF
CDR3nt: TGCAGTGCTGCCGTGGGATACTACAATGAGCAGTTCTTC

d_gene: NA
j_gene: TRBJ2-5
v_gene: TRBV29-1
abundance: few
CDR3aa: CSVELWEQETQYF
CDR3nt: TGCAGCGTTGAACTTTGGGAGCAAGAGACCCAGTACTTC

d_gene: NA
j_gene: TRBJ2-1
v_gene: TRBV24-1
abundance: few
CDR3aa: CATSDLRYNEQFF
CDR3nt: TGTGCCACCAGTGATTTGAGGTACAATGAGCAGTTCTTC

d_gene: NA
j_gene: TRBJ2-7
v_gene: TRBV30
abundance: few
CDR3aa: CACRDNTYEQYF
CDR3nt: TGTGCCTGCCGGGACAACACCTACGAGCAGTACTTC

d_gene: NA
j_gene: TRBJ1-1
v_gene: TRBV7-2
abundance: NA
CDR3aa: CASSFQVNTEAFF
CDR3nt: TGTGCCAGCAGTTTCCAGGTGAACACTGAAGCTTTCTTT

d_gene: TRBD2
j_gene: TRBJ2-3
v_gene: TRBV5-6
abundance: many
CDR3aa: CASSLAASTDTQYF
CDR3nt: TGTGCCAGCAGCCTAGCGGCTAGCACAGATACGCAGTATTTT

d_gene: NA
j_gene: TRBJ2-7
v_gene: TRBV5-1
abundance: NA
CDR3aa: CASSFLRNEQYF
CDR3nt: TGCGCCAGCAGCTTTCTAAGGAACGAGCAGTACTTC

d_gene: TRBD2
j_gene: TRBJ2-1
v_gene: TRBV5-6
abundance: NA
CDR3aa: CASSSPSGLAGVGTYNEQFF
CDR3nt: TGTGCCAGCAGCTCGCCCTCGGGACTAGCGGGAGTTGGAACCTACAATGAGCAGTTCTTC

d_gene: TRBD2
j_gene: TRBJ2-3
v_gene: TRBV5-1
abundance: many
CDR3aa: CASSLLAGSTDTQYF
CDR3nt: TGCGCCAGCAGCTTACTAGCGGGAAGCACAGATACGCAGTATTTT

d_gene: NA
j_gene: TRBJ2-7
v_gene: TRBV7-9
abundance: many
CDR3aa: CASSPSGRAYEQYF
CDR3nt: TGTGCCAGCAGCCCCAGCGGGCGGGCGTACGAGCAGTACTTC

d_gene: NA
j_gene: TRBJ2-3
v_gene: TRBV18
abundance: many
CDR3aa: CASSQGSDTQYF
CDR3nt: TGTGCCAGCTCGCAGGGGTCAGATACGCAGTATTTT

d_gene: NA
j_gene: TRBJ2-4
v_gene: TRBV12-3/TRBV12-4
abundance: many
CDR3aa: CASSLPLASENIQYF
CDR3nt: TGTGCCAGCAGTTTGCCTCTAGCTTCCGAAAACATTCAGTACTTC

d_gene: TRBD2
j_gene: TRBJ2-3
v_gene: TRBV29-1
abundance: many
CDR3aa: CSVEPSGSGIDTQYF
CDR3nt: TGCAGCGTTGAACCCAGCGGGAGCGGTATAGATACGCAGTATTTT